These 9 T cell receptor beta chains share one sample of origin, sequenced in a study of cytomegalovirus exposure and HLA in healthy donors. The PCR used 60 Vbeta and 13 Jbeta primers. Assay: immunoSEQ multiplex PCR; the TCRdb copy retains only in-frame clones and omits some. The sample consists of approximately 200,000 clones, around 79% of them appearing once. Sequenced: PBMCs. These receptors were taken from a woman under 30 in good health and CMV-seronegative.

The chain uses TRBV11-2 and TRBJ2-5, with D maybe TRBD2 (5 bases). Trimming cost V 5 bases and J 5 bases, with 12 bases left between them. Germline V gene lookup returns CDR1 SGHAT and CDR2 FQNNGV. The CDR3 extends over 13 amino acids. DNA for the CDR3: TGTGCCAGCAGCCCCTCAGCGGAGGAGACCCAGTACTTC. This encodes CASSPSAEETQYF.

The V and J genes are TRBV7-2 and TRBJ2-1; possible D gene TRBD2, 5 bases. Trimming stripped 5 bases from V and 0 bases from J, with 11 bases between. The CDR3 consists of 15 residues. CDR1 and CDR2 from the germline V gene are SGHTA and FQGNSA. Written as DNA, the CDR3 is TGTGCCAGCAGCACTAGTGTCTACTCCTACAATGAGCAGTTCTTC. Its protein product is CASSTSVYSYNEQFF.

The chain links TRBV9 to TRBJ2-7; TRBD2 is a possible D gene (5 bases). The V end lost 3 bases, the J end lost 3 bases, and 13 bases lay between the germline ends. Germline values: CDR1 SGDLS, CDR2 YYNGEE. The CDR3 spans 14 residues. The CDR3 sequence: CASSGGPSSYEQYF. The DNA for the CDR3 is TGTGCCAGCAGCGGCGGGCCATCGAGCTACGAGCAGTACTTC.

This chain links TRBV18 with TRBJ2-7; TRBD1 agrees at 7 bases. Unmatched junction bases numbered 3, after V lost 4 bases and J lost 3 bases. The CDR3 is made up of 13 amino acids. The germline gives CDR1 KGHSH, CDR2 LQKENI. CDR3 nucleotides: TGTGCCAGCTCACTGGGACAGAACTACGAGCAGTACTTC. This codes for CASSLGQNYEQYF.

The chain uses TRBV28 and TRBJ1-5, with 8 bases lining up with TRBD1. J lost 0 bases, V lost 5 bases, and 12 bases had no gene match. The CDR3 has 18 amino acids. Germline V gene lookup returns CDR1 MDHEN and CDR2 SYDVKM. CDR3 in DNA: TGTGCCAGCAGTGCCCTAGGACAGGGCGTATATAGCAATCAGCCCCAGCATTTT. It specifies CASSALGQGVYSNQPQHF.

In nucleotides, the CDR3 is TGTGCCAGCAGCTATACCTCGGTTGGGGGGGCCTCCTACGAGCAGTACTTC. Translating it yields CASSYTSVGGASYEQYF. The rearrangement links TRBV28 to TRBJ2-7, with D possibly TRBD2 on 7 matching bases. Trimming took off 6 bases at V and 0 bases at J, with 21 bases between the two ends. The CDR3 is 17 amino acids. Germline values: CDR1 MDHEN, CDR2 SYDVKM.

The chain has TRBV19 and TRBJ1-4; D may be TRBD1 (5 bases). Per germline, CDR1 LNHDA and CDR2 SQIVND (reference sequence). This CDR3 region has 14 residues. Trimming left V 4 bases short and J 5 bases short, with 11 bases between. The CDR3 reads CASSKQGLNEKLFF. The CDR3 bases are TGTGCCAGTAGTAAGCAGGGCCTAAATGAAAAACTGTTTTTT. Drawing the rest from reference TRBV19 and TRBJ1-4, the complete variable domain is DGGITQSPKYLFRKEGQNVTLSCEQNLNHDAMYWYRQDPGQGLRLIYYSQIVNDFQKGDIAEGYSVSREKKESFPLTVTSAQKNPTAFYLCASSKQGLNEKLFFGSGTQLSVL.

CDR3 nucleotide sequence: TGTGCCAGTAGGGCGGGACTGCCCTCCTACGAGCAGTACTTC. Its protein is CASRAGLPSYEQYF. The chain couples TRBV19 to TRBJ2-7, with D maybe TRBD2 (6 bases). Germline CDR1 and CDR2: LNHDA and SQIVND (reference sequence). V was pared by 6 bases and J by 0 bases, with 12 bases between. The CDR3 runs to 14 residues.

With regard to this clone: This same CDR3 is encoded by further DNA sequences in the sample. The V call is TRBV7-9, the J call TRBJ2-7; TRBD1 matches 11 bases. The CDR3 runs 14 residues. J was trimmed by 9 bases and V by 5 bases; bases with no gene match: 9. Per the germline V gene, CDR1 is SEHNR and CDR2 is FQNEAQ (reference sequence). This CDR3 is CASSAGTGGFVQYF. DNA for the CDR3: TGTGCCAGCAGCGCCGGGACAGGGGGTTTTGTGCAGTACTTC.